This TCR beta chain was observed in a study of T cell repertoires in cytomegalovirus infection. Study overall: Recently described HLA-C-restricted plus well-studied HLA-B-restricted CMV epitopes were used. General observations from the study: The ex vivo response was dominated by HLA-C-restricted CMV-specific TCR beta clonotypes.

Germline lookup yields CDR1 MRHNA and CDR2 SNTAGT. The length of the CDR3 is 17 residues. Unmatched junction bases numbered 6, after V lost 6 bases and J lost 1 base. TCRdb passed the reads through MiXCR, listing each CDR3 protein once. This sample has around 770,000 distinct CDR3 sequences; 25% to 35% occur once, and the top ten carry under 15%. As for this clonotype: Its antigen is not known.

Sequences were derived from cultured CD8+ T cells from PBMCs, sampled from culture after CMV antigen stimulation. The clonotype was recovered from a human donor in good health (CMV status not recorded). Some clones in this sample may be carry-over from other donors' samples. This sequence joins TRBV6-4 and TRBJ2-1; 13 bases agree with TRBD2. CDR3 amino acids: CASSKRGLAGSYNEQFF. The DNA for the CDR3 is TGTGCCAGCAGCAAAAGGGGACTAGCGGGATCCTACAATGAGCAGTTCTTC.